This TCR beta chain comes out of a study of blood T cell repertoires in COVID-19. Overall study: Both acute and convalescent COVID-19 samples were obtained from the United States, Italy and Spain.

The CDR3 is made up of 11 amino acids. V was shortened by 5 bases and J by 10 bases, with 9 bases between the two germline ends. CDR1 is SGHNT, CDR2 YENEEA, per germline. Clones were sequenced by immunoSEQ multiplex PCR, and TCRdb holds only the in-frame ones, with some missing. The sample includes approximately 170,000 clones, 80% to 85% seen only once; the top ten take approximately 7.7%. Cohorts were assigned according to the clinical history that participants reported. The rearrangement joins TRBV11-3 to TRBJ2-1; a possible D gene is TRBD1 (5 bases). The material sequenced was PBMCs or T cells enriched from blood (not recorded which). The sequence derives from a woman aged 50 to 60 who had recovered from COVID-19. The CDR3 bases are TGTGCCAGCAGCCTGGCAGGGGAGCAGTTCTTC. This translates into CASSLAGEQFF.